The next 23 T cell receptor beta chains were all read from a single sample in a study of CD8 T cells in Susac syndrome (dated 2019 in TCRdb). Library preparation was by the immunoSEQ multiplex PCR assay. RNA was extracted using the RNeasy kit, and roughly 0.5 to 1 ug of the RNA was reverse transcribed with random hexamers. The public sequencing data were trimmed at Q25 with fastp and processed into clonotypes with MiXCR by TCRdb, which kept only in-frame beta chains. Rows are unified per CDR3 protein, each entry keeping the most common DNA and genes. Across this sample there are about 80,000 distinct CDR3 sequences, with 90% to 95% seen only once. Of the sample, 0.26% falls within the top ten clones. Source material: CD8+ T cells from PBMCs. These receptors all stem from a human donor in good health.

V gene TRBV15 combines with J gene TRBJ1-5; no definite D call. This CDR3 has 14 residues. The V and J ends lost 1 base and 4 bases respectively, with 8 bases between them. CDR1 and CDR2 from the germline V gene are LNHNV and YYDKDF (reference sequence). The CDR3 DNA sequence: TGTGCCACCAGCAGAGGACGGATGAATCAGCCCCAGCATTTT. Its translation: CATSRGRMNQPQHF.

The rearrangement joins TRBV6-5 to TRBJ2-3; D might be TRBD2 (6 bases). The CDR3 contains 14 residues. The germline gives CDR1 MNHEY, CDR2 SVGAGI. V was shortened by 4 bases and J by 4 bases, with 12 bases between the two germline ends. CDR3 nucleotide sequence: TGTGCCAGCAGTTTCCTAGCGTTTTCAGATACGCAGTATTTT. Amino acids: CASSFLAFSDTQYF.

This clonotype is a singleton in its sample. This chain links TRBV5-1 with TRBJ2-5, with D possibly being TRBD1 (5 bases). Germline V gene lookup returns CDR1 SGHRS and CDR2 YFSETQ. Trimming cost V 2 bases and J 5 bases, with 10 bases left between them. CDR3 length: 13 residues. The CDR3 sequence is CASSFDSWETQYF. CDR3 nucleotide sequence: TGCGCCAGCAGCTTCGACAGTTGGGAGACCCAGTACTTC.

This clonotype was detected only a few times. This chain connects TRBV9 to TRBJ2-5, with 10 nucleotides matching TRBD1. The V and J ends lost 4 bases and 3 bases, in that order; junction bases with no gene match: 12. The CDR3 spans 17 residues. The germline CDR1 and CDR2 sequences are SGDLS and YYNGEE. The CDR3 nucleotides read TGTGCCAGCAGCCCTCGGTACCCCGGGACAGGGGAAGAGACCCAGTACTTC. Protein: CASSPRYPGTGEETQYF.

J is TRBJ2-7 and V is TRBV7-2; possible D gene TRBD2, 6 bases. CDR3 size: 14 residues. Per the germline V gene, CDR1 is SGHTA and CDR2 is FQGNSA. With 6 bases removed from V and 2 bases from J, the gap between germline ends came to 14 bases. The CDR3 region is CASSRPGGTYEQYF. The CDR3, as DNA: TGTGCCAGCAGTCGTCCGGGCGGGACCTACGAGCAGTACTTC.

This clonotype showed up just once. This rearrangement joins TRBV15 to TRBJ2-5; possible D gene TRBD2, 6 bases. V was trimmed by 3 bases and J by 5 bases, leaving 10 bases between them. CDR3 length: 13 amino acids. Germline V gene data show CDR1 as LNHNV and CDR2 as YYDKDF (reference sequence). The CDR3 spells CATSREGFETQYF. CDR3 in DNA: TGTGCCACCAGCAGGGAGGGTTTCGAGACCCAGTACTTC. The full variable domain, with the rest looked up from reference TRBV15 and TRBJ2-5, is DAMVIQNPRYQVTQFGKPVTLSCSQTLNHNVMYWYQQKSSQAPKLLFHYYDKDFNNEADTPDNFQSRRPNTSFCFLDIRSPGLGDTAMYLCATSREGFETQYFGPGTRLLVL.

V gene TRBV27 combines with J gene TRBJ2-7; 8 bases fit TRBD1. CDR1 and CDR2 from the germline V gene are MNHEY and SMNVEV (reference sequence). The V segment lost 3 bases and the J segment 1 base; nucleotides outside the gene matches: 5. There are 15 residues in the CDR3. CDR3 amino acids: CASSLSWTGSYEQYF. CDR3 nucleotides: TGTGCCAGCAGTTTGAGTTGGACAGGGTCCTACGAGCAGTACTTC.

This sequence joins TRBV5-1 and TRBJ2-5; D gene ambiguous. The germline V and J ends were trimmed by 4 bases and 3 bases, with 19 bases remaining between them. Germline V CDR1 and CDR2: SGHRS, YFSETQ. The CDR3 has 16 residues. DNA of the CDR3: TGCGCCAGCAGCCCCATGTTGGTAGAGCTAAAAGAGACCCAGTACTTC. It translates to CASSPMLVELKETQYF. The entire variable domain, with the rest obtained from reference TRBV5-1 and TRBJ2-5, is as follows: KAGVTQTPRYLIKTRGQQVTLSCSPISGHRSVSWYQQTPGQGLQFLFEYFSETQRNKGNFPGRFSGRQFSNSRSEMNVSTLELGDSALYLCASSPMLVELKETQYFGPGTRLLVL.

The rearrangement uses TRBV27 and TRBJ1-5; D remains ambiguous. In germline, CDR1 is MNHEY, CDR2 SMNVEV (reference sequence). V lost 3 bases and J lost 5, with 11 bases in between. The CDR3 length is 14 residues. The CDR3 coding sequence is TGTGCCAGCAGTTTGGATCACCGCTATCAGCCCCAGCATTTT. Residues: CASSLDHRYQPQHF.

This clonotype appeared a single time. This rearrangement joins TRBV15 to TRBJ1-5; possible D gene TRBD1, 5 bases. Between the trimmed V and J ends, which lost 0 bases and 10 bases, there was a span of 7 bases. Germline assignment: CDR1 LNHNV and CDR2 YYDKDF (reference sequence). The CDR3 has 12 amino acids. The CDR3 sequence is CATSRDQGPQHF. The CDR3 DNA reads TGTGCCACCAGCAGAGATCAGGGACCCCAGCATTTT.

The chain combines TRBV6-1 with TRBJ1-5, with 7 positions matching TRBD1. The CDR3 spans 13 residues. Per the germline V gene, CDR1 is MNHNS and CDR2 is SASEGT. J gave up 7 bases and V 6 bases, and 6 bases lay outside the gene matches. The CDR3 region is CASRPQGPQPQHF. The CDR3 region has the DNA TGTGCCAGCAGACCACAGGGGCCCCAGCCCCAGCATTTT.

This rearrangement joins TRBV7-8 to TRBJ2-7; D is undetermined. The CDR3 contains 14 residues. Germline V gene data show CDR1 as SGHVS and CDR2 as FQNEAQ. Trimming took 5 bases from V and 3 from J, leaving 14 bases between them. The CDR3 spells CASSTHRADYEQYV. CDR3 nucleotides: TGTGCCAGCAGCACCCACCGGGCCGACTACGAGCAGTACGTC.

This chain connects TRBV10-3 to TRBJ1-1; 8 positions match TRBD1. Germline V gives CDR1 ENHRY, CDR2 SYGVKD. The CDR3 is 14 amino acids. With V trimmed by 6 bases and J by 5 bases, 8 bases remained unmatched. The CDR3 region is CAISATGGMTEAFF. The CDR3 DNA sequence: TGTGCCATCAGCGCTACAGGGGGAATGACTGAAGCTTTCTTT.

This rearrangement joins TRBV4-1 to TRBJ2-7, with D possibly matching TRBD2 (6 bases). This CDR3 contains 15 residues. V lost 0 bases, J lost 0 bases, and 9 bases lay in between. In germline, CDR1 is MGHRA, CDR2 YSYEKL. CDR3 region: CASSQDLGSSYEQYF. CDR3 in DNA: TGCGCCAGCAGCCAAGATCTCGGGAGCTCCTACGAGCAGTACTTC.

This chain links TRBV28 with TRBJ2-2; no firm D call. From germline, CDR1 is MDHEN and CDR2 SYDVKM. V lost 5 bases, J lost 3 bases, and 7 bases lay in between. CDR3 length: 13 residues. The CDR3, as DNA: TGTGCCAGCAGTCCACTCTACACCGGGGAGCTGTTTTTT. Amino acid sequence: CASSPLYTGELFF.

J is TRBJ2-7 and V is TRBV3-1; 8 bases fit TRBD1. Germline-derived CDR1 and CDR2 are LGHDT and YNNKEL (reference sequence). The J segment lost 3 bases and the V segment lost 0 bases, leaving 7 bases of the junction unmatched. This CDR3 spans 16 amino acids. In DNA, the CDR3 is TGTGCCAGCAGCCAAGATAGGACAGGGATAAACTACGAGCAGTACTTC. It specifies CASSQDRTGINYEQYF.

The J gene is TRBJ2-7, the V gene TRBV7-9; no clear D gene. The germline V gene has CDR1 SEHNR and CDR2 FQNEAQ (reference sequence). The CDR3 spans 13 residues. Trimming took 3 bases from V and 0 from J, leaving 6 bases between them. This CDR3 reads CASSFQSSYEQYV. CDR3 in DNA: TGTGCCAGCAGCTTCCAGTCCTCCTACGAGCAGTACGTC.

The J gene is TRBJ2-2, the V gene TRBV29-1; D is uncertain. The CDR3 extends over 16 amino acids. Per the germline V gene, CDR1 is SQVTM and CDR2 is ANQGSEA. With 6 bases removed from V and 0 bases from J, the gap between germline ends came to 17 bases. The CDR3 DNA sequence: TGCAGCGTCTTACTATCACGCAAAGCGAACACCGGGGAGCTGTTTTTT. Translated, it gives CSVLLSRKANTGELFF.

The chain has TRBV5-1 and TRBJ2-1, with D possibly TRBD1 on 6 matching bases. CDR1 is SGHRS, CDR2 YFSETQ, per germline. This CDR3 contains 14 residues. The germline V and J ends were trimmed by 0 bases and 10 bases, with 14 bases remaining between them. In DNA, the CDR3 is TGCGCCAGCAGCTTGGTATCTACAGGGCGCGAGCAGTTCTTC. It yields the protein CASSLVSTGREQFF.

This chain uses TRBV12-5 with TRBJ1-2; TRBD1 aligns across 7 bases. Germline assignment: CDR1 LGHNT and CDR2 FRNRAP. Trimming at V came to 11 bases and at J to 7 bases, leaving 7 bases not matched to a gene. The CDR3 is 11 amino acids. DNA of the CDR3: TGTGCTTCTGAGGGGGCAGCTGGCTACACCTTC. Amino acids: CASEGAAGYTF. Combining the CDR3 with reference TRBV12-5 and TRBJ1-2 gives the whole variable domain DARVTQTPRHKVTEMGQEVTMRCQPILGHNTVFWYRQTMMQGLELLAYFRNRAPLDDSGMPKDRFSAEMPDATLATLKIQPSEPRDSAVYFCASEGAAGYTFGSGTRLTVV.

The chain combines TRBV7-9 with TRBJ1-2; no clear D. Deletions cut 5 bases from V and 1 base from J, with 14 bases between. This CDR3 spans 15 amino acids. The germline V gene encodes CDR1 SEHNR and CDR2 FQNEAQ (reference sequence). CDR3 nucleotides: TGTGCCAGCAGCGCCTCAGGTTACTTTAACTATGGCTACACCTTC. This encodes CASSASGYFNYGYTF.

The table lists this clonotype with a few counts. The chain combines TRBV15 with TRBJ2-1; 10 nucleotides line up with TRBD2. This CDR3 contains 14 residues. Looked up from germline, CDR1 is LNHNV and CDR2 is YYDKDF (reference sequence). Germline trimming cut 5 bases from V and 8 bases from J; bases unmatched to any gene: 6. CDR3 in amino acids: CATSVGLASDEQFF. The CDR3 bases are TGTGCCACCAGCGTGGGACTAGCGTCCGATGAGCAGTTCTTC.

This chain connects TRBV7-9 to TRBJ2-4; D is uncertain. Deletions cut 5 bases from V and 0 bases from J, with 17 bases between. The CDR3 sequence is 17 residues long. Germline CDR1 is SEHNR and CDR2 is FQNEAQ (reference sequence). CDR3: CASSLVSGDIAKNIQYF. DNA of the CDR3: TGTGCCAGCAGCCTTGTGAGTGGGGATATAGCCAAAAACATTCAGTACTTC.